The rows below give T cell receptor beta chains drawn from one sample of a study of T cells in Graves' hyperthyroidism and ophthalmopathy. TCRdb re-called the multiplex PCR reads with MiXCR, one entry per CDR3 protein. The sample yields some 600,000 distinct CDR3 sequences, roughly 13% seen once. Sequencing was performed on blood. The receptors shown here come from a woman aged 25 to 39 with Graves' hyperthyroidism that later progressed to Graves' ophthalmopathy. Each CDR3 is given with its conserved first and last residue. The order of the fields is clone size, J gene, D gene, V gene, CDR3 DNA, CDR3 protein. The D gene is left open where the match is weak. Not all rows give a size; the values are once, few, many and, for expanded clones, a class.

abundance: few; j_gene: TRBJ2-5; d_gene: -; v_gene: TRBV18; CDR3nt: TGTGCCAGCTCACCCCAGGCAGGTGAAGAGACCCAGTACTTC; CDR3aa: CASSPQAGEETQYF
abundance: many; j_gene: TRBJ2-1; d_gene: -; v_gene: TRBV12-3/TRBV12-4; CDR3nt: TGTGCCAGCGGTGGGGCTAGCACCCACTTGAGGGGACACAATGAGCAGTTCTTC; CDR3aa: CASGGASTHLRGHNEQFF
abundance: many; j_gene: TRBJ2-5; d_gene: -; v_gene: TRBV2; CDR3nt: TGTGCCAGGACAGGAGCGGGAGAGACCCAGTACTTC; CDR3aa: CARTGAGETQYF
abundance: many; j_gene: TRBJ2-2; d_gene: -; v_gene: TRBV2; CDR3nt: TGTGCCAGCAGGGGGGAAGTTGGGGAGCTGTTTTTT; CDR3aa: CASRGEVGELFF
abundance: few; j_gene: TRBJ2-7; d_gene: -; v_gene: TRBV7-9; CDR3nt: TGTGCCAGCAGCTTAGCGCAGGCAGGGGACCGCACCTACGAGCAGTACTTC; CDR3aa: CASSLAQAGDRTYEQYF
abundance: -; j_gene: TRBJ1-2; d_gene: -; v_gene: TRBV19; CDR3nt: TGTGCCAGTAGTCTCACCTCGACAGAGAACTATGGCTACACCTTC; CDR3aa: CASSLTSTENYGYTF
abundance: many; j_gene: TRBJ2-5; d_gene: -; v_gene: TRBV7-2; CDR3nt: TGTGCCAGCAGCTCGAGGGGTTCCTCTCAAGAGACCCAGTACTTC; CDR3aa: CASSSRGSSQETQYF
abundance: many; j_gene: TRBJ1-2; d_gene: -; v_gene: TRBV28; CDR3nt: TGTGCCAGCAGTGATAGTGGGAACTATAATGGCTACACCTTC; CDR3aa: CASSDSGNYNGYTF
abundance: -; j_gene: TRBJ2-1; d_gene: TRBD2; v_gene: TRBV7-9; CDR3nt: TGTGCCAGCAGCGGAGAAAGCGGGAGGCATGAGCAGTTCTTC; CDR3aa: CASSGESGRHEQFF
abundance: few; j_gene: TRBJ1-5; d_gene: -; v_gene: TRBV7-8; CDR3nt: TGTGCCAGCAGCTTTGGATCGTTAAGCAATCAGCCCCAGCATTTT; CDR3aa: CASSFGSLSNQPQHF
abundance: many; j_gene: TRBJ2-7; d_gene: -; v_gene: TRBV28; CDR3nt: TGTGCCACCACCCGAGACCCGGACTCCTACGAGCAGTACTTC; CDR3aa: CATTRDPDSYEQYF
abundance: -; j_gene: TRBJ2-1; d_gene: -; v_gene: TRBV19; CDR3nt: TGTGCCAGTAAGGAGGGGGCGGGTGAGCAGTTCTTC; CDR3aa: CASKEGAGEQFF
abundance: -; j_gene: TRBJ1-2; d_gene: -; v_gene: TRBV19; CDR3nt: TGTGCCAGTAGTATCAAAGGGGCCTATGGCTACACCTTC; CDR3aa: CASSIKGAYGYTF
abundance: -; j_gene: TRBJ2-7; d_gene: -; v_gene: TRBV24-1; CDR3nt: TGTGCCACCAGTGATTTGGGAGGGACCGAGCAGTACTTC; CDR3aa: CATSDLGGTEQYF
abundance: few; j_gene: TRBJ1-5; d_gene: -; v_gene: TRBV20-1; CDR3nt: TGCAGTGCTAGTGAGACAGTTAGCAATCAGCCCCAGCATTTT; CDR3aa: CSASETVSNQPQHF
abundance: many; j_gene: TRBJ2-7; d_gene: TRBD1; v_gene: TRBV12-3/TRBV12-4; CDR3nt: TGTGCCAGCACCTCGGGACAGAACTACGAGCAGTACTTC; CDR3aa: CASTSGQNYEQYF
abundance: few; j_gene: TRBJ1-1; d_gene: -; v_gene: TRBV4-1; CDR3nt: TGCGCCAGCAGCCAAGTTATGGGGGGGCAAACTGAAGCTTTCTTT; CDR3aa: CASSQVMGGQTEAFF
abundance: few; j_gene: TRBJ2-1; d_gene: TRBD2; v_gene: TRBV7-8; CDR3nt: TGTGCCAGCAGCTCTTCTAGCGGGCATGAGCAGTTCTTC; CDR3aa: CASSSSSGHEQFF
abundance: -; j_gene: TRBJ2-5; d_gene: -; v_gene: TRBV4-1; CDR3nt: TGCGCCAGCAGCCAAGATTTAGGACTTGGGAGGACCCAGTACTTC; CDR3aa: CASSQDLGLGRTQYF
abundance: many; j_gene: TRBJ2-1; d_gene: TRBD2; v_gene: TRBV7-9; CDR3nt: TGTGCCAGCAGCTTAGGGACTAGCGGGACCCGCGAGCAGTTCTTC; CDR3aa: CASSLGTSGTREQFF
abundance: few; j_gene: TRBJ2-7; d_gene: -; v_gene: TRBV5-6; CDR3nt: TGTGCCAGCAGCTTCACAGGGCACGAGCAGTACTTC; CDR3aa: CASSFTGHEQYF
abundance: few; j_gene: TRBJ1-5; d_gene: -; v_gene: TRBV24-1; CDR3nt: TGTGCCACCACAACCGGGGATGGTCAGCCCCAGCATTTT; CDR3aa: CATTTGDGQPQHF
abundance: many; j_gene: TRBJ2-7; d_gene: -; v_gene: TRBV28; CDR3nt: TGTGCCAGCACCCTCGGCGGGTTAACCTACGAGCAGTACTTC; CDR3aa: CASTLGGLTYEQYF
abundance: many; j_gene: TRBJ2-3; d_gene: -; v_gene: TRBV7-3; CDR3nt: TGTGCCAGCAGCTTAACGAAGACTCATACGCAGTATTTT; CDR3aa: CASSLTKTHTQYF
abundance: -; j_gene: TRBJ2-5; d_gene: -; v_gene: TRBV2; CDR3nt: TGTGCCAGCAGTGAGACGCTAGCGCGGGAGACCCAGTACTTC; CDR3aa: CASSETLARETQYF
abundance: -; j_gene: TRBJ2-5; d_gene: -; v_gene: TRBV11-2; CDR3nt: TGTGCCAGCAGCTGGCGGGATTTCCAAGAGACCCAGTACTTC; CDR3aa: CASSWRDFQETQYF
abundance: many; j_gene: TRBJ2-7; d_gene: -; v_gene: TRBV20-1; CDR3nt: TGCAGTGCAGTATACGCGCAGAAGAGCTACGAGCAGTACTTC; CDR3aa: CSAVYAQKSYEQYF
abundance: many; j_gene: TRBJ1-1; d_gene: TRBD1; v_gene: TRBV12-3/TRBV12-4; CDR3nt: TGTGCCAGCAGTTCGACAGGGACTGTCGGGACTGAAGCTTTCTTT; CDR3aa: CASSSTGTVGTEAFF
abundance: few; j_gene: TRBJ1-5; d_gene: -; v_gene: TRBV5-1; CDR3nt: TGCGCCAGCAGCTTGGGGACAAGAGATCAGCCCCAGCATTTT; CDR3aa: CASSLGTRDQPQHF
abundance: -; j_gene: TRBJ1-3; d_gene: -; v_gene: TRBV28; CDR3nt: TGTGCCAGCAGTTTGTGGGGCGCCGGCTCTGGAAACACCATATATTTT; CDR3aa: CASSLWGAGSGNTIYF
abundance: many; j_gene: TRBJ1-1; d_gene: TRBD1; v_gene: TRBV20-1; CDR3nt: TGCAGTGCTCCTAGGGGGCTAGGGACTGAAGCTTTCTTT; CDR3aa: CSAPRGLGTEAFF
abundance: -; j_gene: TRBJ2-1; d_gene: -; v_gene: TRBV24-1; CDR3nt: TGTGCCACCAGTCCCAGGGCCTCCTACAATGAGCAGTTCTTC; CDR3aa: CATSPRASYNEQFF
abundance: few; j_gene: TRBJ1-3; d_gene: -; v_gene: TRBV29-1; CDR3nt: TGCAGCGTCGGTACAATAATCGGGGCTTCCTCTGGAAACACCATATATTTT; CDR3aa: CSVGTIIGASSGNTIYF
abundance: many; j_gene: TRBJ1-4; d_gene: -; v_gene: TRBV3-1; CDR3nt: TGTGCCAGCAGGCGTCTGGACAGCCATAATGAAAAACTGTTTTTT; CDR3aa: CASRRLDSHNEKLFF
abundance: many; j_gene: TRBJ2-1; d_gene: TRBD2; v_gene: TRBV20-1; CDR3nt: TGCAGTGCTAATGACCATAATATGATAGCGGGGCAGTTCTTC; CDR3aa: CSANDHNMIAGQFF
abundance: -; j_gene: TRBJ1-3; d_gene: -; v_gene: TRBV28; CDR3nt: TGTGCCAGCAGTTCCGTACAAGGCGCCTCGTCCCTCAATTCTGGAAACACCATATATTTT; CDR3aa: CASSSVQGASSLNSGNTIYF
abundance: -; j_gene: TRBJ2-7; d_gene: -; v_gene: TRBV29-1; CDR3nt: TGCAGCGTCGGGACGGGCAGCCCAGGCTACGAGCAGTACTTC; CDR3aa: CSVGTGSPGYEQYF
abundance: few; j_gene: TRBJ2-7; d_gene: TRBD2; v_gene: TRBV19; CDR3nt: TGTGCCAGTAGTTACCGGACTAGCGGGACATACCCCTACGAGCAGTACTTC; CDR3aa: CASSYRTSGTYPYEQYF
abundance: -; j_gene: TRBJ2-2; d_gene: -; v_gene: TRBV9; CDR3nt: TGTGCCAGCAGCGCGAGACTTAAAGCGAACACCGGGGAGCTGTTTTTT; CDR3aa: CASSARLKANTGELFF
abundance: -; j_gene: TRBJ1-1; d_gene: TRBD1; v_gene: TRBV20-1; CDR3nt: TGCAGTGCTGTGCAGGGGGCTCCGAACACTGAAGCTTCCTTT; CDR3aa: CSAVQGAPNTEASF
abundance: -; j_gene: TRBJ2-1; d_gene: -; v_gene: TRBV6-5; CDR3nt: TGTGCCAGCAGTTACACAGGGACTACTCACTCGTACAATGAGCAGTTCTTC; CDR3aa: CASSYTGTTHSYNEQFF
abundance: -; j_gene: TRBJ2-2; d_gene: -; v_gene: TRBV6-2/TRBV6-3; CDR3nt: TGTGCCAGCGGAGAGGGCGCCCTCGGGACCGGGGAGCTGTTTTTT; CDR3aa: CASGEGALGTGELFF
abundance: many; j_gene: TRBJ1-5; d_gene: -; v_gene: TRBV3-1; CDR3nt: TGTGCCAGCAGCCAAGTGGATCAGCCCCAGCATTTT; CDR3aa: CASSQVDQPQHF
abundance: many; j_gene: TRBJ2-7; d_gene: -; v_gene: TRBV15; CDR3nt: TGTGCCACCAGCAGAGGATCGGGGTCGTTGTACGAGCAGTACTTC; CDR3aa: CATSRGSGSLYEQYF
abundance: many; j_gene: TRBJ1-5; d_gene: -; v_gene: TRBV27; CDR3nt: TGTGCCAGCAGTTTGGGCCAGCCCGGCAATCAGCCCCAGCATTTT; CDR3aa: CASSLGQPGNQPQHF
abundance: once; j_gene: TRBJ1-1; d_gene: TRBD1; v_gene: TRBV2; CDR3nt: TGTGCCAGCACGTACAGGGGACTGAACACTGAAGCTTTCTTT; CDR3aa: CASTYRGLNTEAFF